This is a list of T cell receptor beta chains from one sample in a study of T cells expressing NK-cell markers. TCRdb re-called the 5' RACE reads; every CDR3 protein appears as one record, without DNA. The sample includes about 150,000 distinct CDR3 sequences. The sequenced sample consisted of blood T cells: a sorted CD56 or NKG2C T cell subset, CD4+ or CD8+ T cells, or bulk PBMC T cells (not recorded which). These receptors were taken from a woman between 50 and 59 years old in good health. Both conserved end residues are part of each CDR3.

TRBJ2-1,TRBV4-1,CASSPRTAGVSGEQFF
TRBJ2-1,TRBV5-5,CASTPGTGLHEQFF
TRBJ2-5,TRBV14,CASSPYGAGTGQETQYF
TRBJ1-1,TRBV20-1,CSARGLGSPNHNTEAFF
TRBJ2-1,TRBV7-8,CASSTLAGEGEQFF
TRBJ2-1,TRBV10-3,CAISEPVDREGNEQFF
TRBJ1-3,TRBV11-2,CASSLKRNTIYF
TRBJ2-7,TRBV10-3,CAISGDRWYEQYF
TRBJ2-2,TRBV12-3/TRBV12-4,CASSLSSSGRTGELFF
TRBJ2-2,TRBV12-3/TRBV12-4,CASSLGRESVTGELFF